This is a list of T cell receptor beta chains from one sample in a study of regulatory T cells in long-lasting Graves disease. MiXCR was run by TCRdb on the multiplex PCR reads, yielding one entry per CDR3 protein. The sample yields hundreds of thousands of distinct CDR3 sequences, around 13% seen once. These data are also associated with another study on T cells in Graves' hyperthyroidism and ophthalmopathy.

The sequences come from peripheral blood mononuclear cells (PBMCs), collected at new diagnosis, from a patient treated with antithyroid drugs. The source is a woman aged 30 to 39 with Graves disease. CDR3s leave out the opening cysteine and the closing phenylalanine or tryptophan.

V gene,CDR3 length,CDR3 protein
TRBV18,10,ASSPHSYEQY
TRBV29-1,13,SVAYLGTGRETQY
TRBV6-1,12,ASRPSGSDYAYT
TRBV29-1,10,SVEKETGELF
TRBV15,11,ATSARGPYEQY
TRBV28,13,ASSSTGDHQETQY
TRBV28,14,ASSPQDRPMNTEAF
TRBV28,12,ASSSGHSTDTQY
TRBV5-1,13,ASSLDLAGGPVSN
TRBV2,10,ASRVSYNEQF
TRBV14,13,ASSLLGQGSHEQY
TRBV2,10,ASRGAPDTQY
TRBV27,12,ASGLGRLNTEAF
TRBV30,13,AWSSSGTANQPQH
TRBV11-2,13,ASSSTSGGQETQY
TRBV10-3,9,AVRGGNTIY
TRBV6-2/TRBV6-3,15,ASSYPTSGSRYNEQF
TRBV7-2,13,ASSPYRVVVRELF
TRBV6-1,12,ASSKGQVNTEAF
TRBV2,13,ASTLLSSGTSEQY
TRBV12-3/TRBV12-4,17,ASSLFRSGQQYSNQPQH
TRBV27,17,ASSFGPSGSLRGTGELF
TRBV5-1,13,ASTPWASGSNIQY
TRBV28,13,ASSSPGARNTEAF
TRBV9,11,ATSATFEDTQY
TRBV14,14,ASSQERGAEGTEAF
TRBV27,11,ASCASGSYEQY
TRBV12-3/TRBV12-4,15,ASSKDSVAGPYNEQF
TRBV28,14,ATLGGGQGVHNEQF
TRBV3-2,13,ASSLRSQGHYEQY
TRBV10-3,11,ASSQILNQPQH
TRBV25-1,12,ASTSLGLEDTQY
TRBV10-3,9,ATQATYGYT
TRBV2,12,ASRRLWGTDTQY
TRBV4-1,12,ASSQDPRQAPLF
TRBV6-2/TRBV6-3,12,ASTQTGKNYGYT
TRBV27,12,ASSLNTGDYEQY
TRBV7-2,13,ASSWGQGSLGEQY
TRBV24-1,16,ATSESRGRGKIDQPQH
TRBV14,11,ASSPLPRNEQY
TRBV7-9,12,ASRQGRSYNEQF
TRBV27,14,ASSPFDTANTGELF
TRBV2,14,ASSPFRGGQNTEAF
TRBV5-1,10,ASSLAGGEQY
TRBV3-1,14,ASSPSRLADSYEQY
TRBV5-5,13,ASSSTGTVTYEQY
TRBV11-2,11,ASSFRQGNEQF
TRBV11-3,16,ASSSFRGLSLTGLEAF
TRBV30,11,AWSSVITGELF
TRBV7-3,12,ASSLTTGSGEQY
TRBV6-2/TRBV6-3,11,ASSQAGAGELF
TRBV11-2,11,ASSTDRFYEQY
TRBV28,13,ASSLGVIRNQPQH
TRBV20-1,11,SARAPILDGYT
TRBV27,16,ASSLPGLAGGPSNEQF
TRBV28,12,ASSPVYSNQPQH
TRBV7-2,10,ASSFSQGTQY
TRBV20-1,12,SAGPSGSLYEQY
TRBV6-1,10,ASSHTENEQF
TRBV5-5,10,ASSLSENEAF